This record covers a single T cell receptor (beta chain). Antigen specificity is unknown. The assay was immunoSEQ multiplex PCR, and TCRdb's table has in-frame clones only and misses some. The data show under 100,000 clones, roughly 77% seen once. The germline gives CDR1 SGHDT, CDR2 YYEEEE. V lost 3 bases to trimming and J lost 4 bases, with 14 bases between them. The CDR3 contains 15 residues. These data belong to a study of CD8 T cell repertoires and HIV-1 epitope variants. Across the study: Twenty-five autologous and known Gag and Nef epitope variant peptides each stimulated T cells separately. Controls were a CMV, EBV and flu peptide pool, Ebola AY9 negative control, and no-peptide well. An uncultured baseline aliquot held 1M T cells. General observations from the study: Most of the nine antigen-specific clonotypes appeared cross-reactive to autologous or escape variants.

This sequence was found in a male donor with HIV. The material sequenced was uncultured baseline CD8+ T cells from peripheral blood mononuclear cells (PBMCs). The rearrangement links TRBV5-6 to TRBJ2-1; D is unclear. The CDR3 loop is CASSSDALEYNEQFF. CDR3 DNA sequence: TGTGCCAGCAGCTCCGATGCCCTAGAATACAATGAGCAGTTCTTC.